This TCR beta chain was observed in a study of blood T cell repertoires in COVID-19. Study summary: Sites across the United States, Italy and Spain contributed samples from acute and convalescent COVID-19. Sources were T cells, B-cell-depleted T cells, or PBMCs; the material itself was cDNA or gDNA.

V shed 1 base and J 6 bases; nucleotides not matched to a gene: 10. Germline CDR1 and CDR2: SGHRS and YFSETQ. The CDR3 is 16 amino acids. Original handling: Estimation of nucleated cell counts relied on the amplification of reference gene primers. Generated by immunoSEQ multiplex PCR, the TCRdb table keeps only in-frame clones and is missing some. That table gives V, J and clone size, and the DNA gave D and trimming. The top ten hold 0.45% to 0.65% of the sample, which has 150,000 to 180,000 clones, less than 95% seen once. Specimen: peripheral blood. This TCR derives from a man between 45 and 60 years old with acute or convalescent COVID-19. The J gene is TRBJ2-7, the V gene TRBV5-1, with 10 bases identical to TRBD1. CDR3 in amino acids: CASSLNAGTGVGEQYF. The CDR3 DNA reads as TGCGCCAGCAGCTTGAATGCCGGGACAGGGGTCGGCGAGCAGTACTTC.